These 30 T cell receptor beta chains originate from one sample sequenced in a study of regulatory T cells in long-lasting Graves disease. This sample's time point: persistent/refractory GD, antithyroid drugs over 5 years with positive TRAb. Researchers made the TCR library from RNA that was extracted from PBMCs. TCR beta libraries were built with iRepertoire HTBI primers and Arm-PCR of CDR3 regions. Using its own MiXCR run on the multiplex PCR reads, TCRdb lists one record per CDR3 protein. Among hundreds of thousands of distinct CDR3 sequences listed, 20% to 25% were seen once. The sample in question was peripheral blood mononuclear cells (PBMCs), obtained when the disease was refractory, from a patient treated with antithyroid drugs. The receptor set was obtained from a female donor with Graves disease.

This clonotype was seen a handful of times. J is TRBJ1-6 and V is TRBV7-9; a possible D gene is TRBD1 (5 bases). The CDR3 is 13 amino acids. Trimming removed 7 bases from V and 8 bases from J, with 12 bases in between. Germline CDR1 and CDR2: SEHNR and FQNEAQ (reference sequence). The CDR3, as DNA: TGTGCCAGCACCTCCCTGGGGGATTCACCCCTCCACTTT. Translating gives CASTSLGDSPLHF.

CDR3 protein: CAISDPRQGPPAMAKNIQYF. The CDR3 DNA follows: TGTGCCATCAGTGACCCCCGACAGGGACCCCCAGCCATGGCCAAAAACATTCAGTACTTC. The genes are TRBV10-3 and TRBJ2-4; 7 bases line up with TRBD1. The germline gives CDR1 ENHRY, CDR2 SYGVKD. J lost 1 base, V lost 3 bases, and 18 bases had no gene match. The CDR3 spans 20 residues.

As concerns this clonotype: The junction and the germline gene differ at one end; a read error may be behind it. V and J are TRBV6-9 and TRBJ2-2; TRBD2 might be the D (5 bases). This CDR3 spans 16 amino acids. CDR1 MNHGY and CDR2 SVAAGI come from the germline V gene. The CDR3 bases are TGTGCCAGCAGCTTATTCCAGATCCTTAACACCGGGGAGCCGTTTTTT. Residues: CASSLFQILNTGEPFF.

The chain uses TRBV7-9 and TRBJ2-1; 8 bases are a match to TRBD1. The germline CDR1 and CDR2 sequences are SEHNR and FQNEAQ (reference sequence). This CDR3 comprises 16 residues. The V and J ends lost 2 bases and 13 bases, in that order; junction bases with no gene match: 16. The CDR3 nucleotides are TGTGCCAGCAGCTTAAGAACAGGGGGACCATCAATGGAACAGTTCTTC. Translation: CASSLRTGGPSMEQFF.

The genes are TRBV2 and TRBJ2-3; possible D gene TRBD1, 6 bases. Trimming pared 6 bases from V and 1 base from J, leaving 14 bases between. The CDR3 has 15 residues. CDR1 and CDR2 (germline): SNHLY, FYNNEI. The CDR3 sequence is CASRLTGYRTDTQYF. CDR3 DNA sequence: TGTGCCAGCAGATTGACAGGATATCGCACAGATACGCAGTATTTT.

As regards this clonotype: A much larger clone lies one base from this, so it may be a read error. The rearrangement joins TRBV10-3 to TRBJ1-1; no definite D call. The germline V and J ends were trimmed by 10 bases and 3 bases, with 12 bases remaining between them. From germline, CDR1 is ENHRY and CDR2 SYGVKD. This CDR3 comprises 12 residues. The CDR3 nucleotides read TGTGCCACCATGACAAGGGACACTGAAGCTTTCTTT. The encoded protein is CATMTRDTEAFF.

The chain links TRBV9 to TRBJ1-2; D call uncertain. Trimming left V 4 bases short and J 4 bases short, with 14 bases between. There are 14 residues in the CDR3. Germline V gene sequence: CDR1 SGDLS, CDR2 YYNGEE. The CDR3 is CASSSRDDIYGYTF. The CDR3 nucleotides read TGTGCCAGCAGCTCCAGAGACGACATCTATGGCTACACCTTC.

J is TRBJ1-2 and V is TRBV9; D is perhaps TRBD1 (5 bases). V was pared by 4 bases and J by 7 bases, with 11 bases between. Germline V CDR1 and CDR2: SGDLS, YYNGEE. The CDR3 has 12 residues. CDR3 sequence (DNA): TGTGCCAGCAGCACCAGGGCTGGTGGCTACACCTTC. The encoded protein is CASSTRAGGYTF. Combining the CDR3 with reference TRBV9 and TRBJ1-2 gives the whole variable domain DSGVTQTPKHLITATGQRVTLRCSPRSGDLSVYWYQQSLDQGLQFLIQYYNGEERAKGNILERFSAQQFPDLHSELNLSSLELGDSALYFCASSTRAGGYTFGSGTRLTVV.

This chain links TRBV27 with TRBJ1-1, with D unclear. V was shortened by 5 bases and J by 0 bases, with 13 bases between the two germline ends. The CDR3 spans 15 residues. Germline V gives CDR1 MNHEY, CDR2 SMNVEV (reference sequence). Here the CDR3 reads CASSLIGGLNTEAFF. In DNA, the CDR3 is TGTGCCAGCAGTCTCATTGGAGGGTTGAACACTGAAGCTTTCTTT.

This clonotype was picked up a small number of times. V gene TRBV30 combines with J gene TRBJ1-1; maybe TRBD1 (6 bases). Germline CDR1 reads GTSNPN; CDR2 reads SVGIG (reference sequence). Trimming cost V 5 bases and J 7 bases, with 17 bases left between them. The CDR3 runs 13 residues. The CDR3 bases are TGTGCCTGGGGGGAACAGGGAGGCAATGAAGCTTTCTTT. The encoded protein is CAWGEQGGNEAFF.

This clonotype was counted a few times. This chain uses TRBV27 with TRBJ1-5, with D possibly matching TRBD1 (6 bases). The CDR3 totals 13 residues. Germline V gene data show CDR1 as MNHEY and CDR2 as SMNVEV (reference sequence). Deletions cut 3 bases from V and 6 bases from J, with 9 bases between. The CDR3 sequence: CASSLADSQPQHF. CDR3 DNA: TGTGCCAGCAGTTTGGCGGACAGTCAGCCCCAGCATTTT.

This clonotype was observed a few times. The J gene is TRBJ2-5, the V gene TRBV12-3 or TRBV12-4; TRBD2 matches 7 bases. The J segment lost 5 bases and the V segment lost 3 bases, leaving 9 bases of the junction unmatched. This CDR3 has 15 amino acids. CDR3 amino acids: CASSFRTSRGETQYF. The CDR3, as DNA: TGTGCCAGCAGTTTCCGGACTAGTCGGGGGGAGACCCAGTACTTC.

This clonotype occurred many times. The chain is built from TRBV12-3 or TRBV12-4 and TRBJ2-7, with 13 bases aligning to TRBD2. This CDR3 comprises 16 residues. The ends lost 8 bases at V and 5 bases at J; junction bases unmatched: 12. The CDR3 nucleotides read TGTGCCAGCGGGACTAGCGGGACGGGGGAAGGAAACGAGCAGTACTTC. Translating it yields CASGTSGTGEGNEQYF.

This clonotype was seen repeatedly, ten times or more. The rearrangement uses TRBV11-2 and TRBJ1-1; D is perhaps TRBD1 (6 bases). Trimming removed 6 bases from V and 11 bases from J, with 19 bases in between. This CDR3 has 13 amino acids. Germline V CDR1 and CDR2: SGHAT, FQNNGV. The CDR3 bases are TGTGCCAGCAGTTACCCCCAGGGGAGGGAGGCTTTCTTT. Amino acids: CASSYPQGREAFF. Looking up the rest from reference TRBV11-2 and TRBJ1-1 gives the full variable domain: EAGVAQSPRYKIIEKRQSVAFWCNPISGHATLYWYQQILGQGPKLLIQFQNNGVVDDSQLPKDRFSAERLKGVDSTLKIQPAKLEDSAVYLCASSYPQGREAFFGQGTRLTVV.

This clonotype came up many times. CDR3 DNA sequence: TGTGCCAGTTCACAGGCGGGGGGGGGAGAGACCCAGTACTTC. This sequence encodes CASSQAGGGETQYF. The V call is TRBV3-1, the J call TRBJ2-5; 9 positions agree with TRBD2. Unmatched junction bases numbered 9, after V lost 9 bases and J lost 4 bases. CDR3 length: 14 residues. The germline V gene has CDR1 LGHDT and CDR2 YNNKEL (reference sequence).

This clonotype was counted at least ten times. The rearrangement joins TRBV29-1 to TRBJ2-5; D may be TRBD2 (6 bases). The length of the CDR3 is 16 residues. V was shortened by 4 bases and J by 4 bases, with 22 bases between the two germline ends. Germline loops: CDR1 SQVTM, CDR2 ANQGSEA. The CDR3 reads CSVGTLIRTNGETQYF. CDR3 bases: TGCAGCGTTGGAACCCTAATTAGGACTAACGGAGAGACCCAGTACTTC.

The chain carries TRBV12-3 or TRBV12-4 and TRBJ2-2, with 8 bases that match TRBD1. The CDR3 has 15 amino acids. Unmatched junction bases numbered 6, after V lost 3 bases and J lost 6 bases. CDR3 sequence reads: CASSFDRGRAGELFF. The CDR3 DNA is TGTGCCAGCAGTTTCGACAGGGGCAGGGCCGGGGAGCTGTTTTTT.

This clonotype has ten or more counts. One end of the junction fails to match germline, which may point to a read error. The chain uses TRBV5-1 and TRBJ2-7; D may be TRBD2 (6 bases). This CDR3 has 14 residues. The germline gives CDR1 SGHRS, CDR2 YFSETQ. The CDR3 region has the DNA TGTGCCAGCAGTGGACGGGGGAGCTCCTACGAGCAGTACTTC. It is translated as CASSGRGSSYEQYF.

This clonotype came up a few times. The chain recombines TRBV6-1 with TRBJ1-2, with 7 bases aligning to TRBD1. Germline CDR1 is MNHNS and CDR2 is SASEGT. The V gene end was trimmed by 5 bases and the J gene end by 6 bases; junction bases not matched to a gene: 9. The CDR3 totals 14 residues. The CDR3 here is CASSHLDRFDGYTF. Written as DNA, the CDR3 is TGTGCCAGCAGTCACCTGGACAGGTTCGATGGCTACACCTTC.

The V gene is TRBV3-1, the J gene TRBJ1-5, with TRBD1 as a possible D gene (5 bases). Trimming took off 1 base at V and 2 bases at J, with 9 bases between the two ends. CDR1 and CDR2 from the germline V gene are LGHDT and YNNKEL (reference sequence). CDR3 length: 15 residues. Here the CDR3 reads CASSQGQLGNQPQHF. Here the CDR3 DNA reads TGTGCCAGCAGCCAAGGACAGTTGGGCAATCAGCCCCAGCATTTT.

V is TRBV18 and J is TRBJ1-5; TRBD1 agrees at 8 bases. CDR1 and CDR2 from the germline V gene are KGHSH and LQKENI. There are 15 residues in the CDR3. V was clipped by 2 bases and J by 3 bases; unmatched bases: 3. The CDR3 bases are TGTGCCAGCTCACCATCGGACAGGGACAATCAGCCCCAGCATTTT. This encodes CASSPSDRDNQPQHF.

This clonotype has a count of ten or more. The J gene is TRBJ1-5, the V gene TRBV28, with D maybe TRBD1 (5 bases). CDR1 MDHEN and CDR2 SYDVKM come from the germline V gene. The CDR3 covers 15 residues. V gave up 5 bases and J gave up 0 bases, with 11 bases separating them. This CDR3 reads CASSLQVYSNQPQHF. CDR3 sequence (DNA): TGTGCCAGCAGTCTACAGGTCTATAGCAATCAGCCCCAGCATTTT.

This clonotype was seen many times. This sequence joins TRBV20-1 and TRBJ2-7; 12 bases agree with TRBD2. This CDR3 spans 13 amino acids. Germline values: CDR1 DFQATT, CDR2 SNEGSKA (reference sequence). V was clipped by 6 bases and J by 5 bases; unmatched bases: 5. DNA for the CDR3: TGCAGTGCCGATCGGACTAGCGGGGACGAGCAGTACTTC. This encodes CSADRTSGDEQYF.

This clonotype appeared a few times. The chain is built from TRBV12-3 or TRBV12-4 and TRBJ1-5, with 9 positions matching TRBD1. The J segment lost 5 bases and the V segment lost 7 bases, leaving 9 bases of the junction unmatched. The CDR3 is 15 amino acids. Here the CDR3 DNA reads TGTGCCAGCAAGCTAGGGACAGGGACTTATCAGCCCCAGCATTTT. As protein: CASKLGTGTYQPQHF.

This clonotype was seen just once. A read error may be the cause here, since a much bigger clone is one base away. The chain carries TRBV7-8 and TRBJ2-5, with TRBD2 matching 9 bases. The CDR3 length is 14 residues. Germline V gene lookup returns CDR1 SGHVS and CDR2 FQNEAQ. CDR3: CAGSPIAGAETQYF. DNA for the CDR3: TGTGCCGGCAGCCCAATAGCGGGAGCTGAGACCCAGTACTTC. Supplemented by reference TRBV7-8 and TRBJ2-5, the full variable domain reads GAGVSQSPRYKVAKRGQDVALRCDPISGHVSLFWYQQALGQGPEFLTYFQNEAQLDKSGLPSDRFFAERPEGSVSTLKIQRTQQEDSAVYLCAGSPIAGAETQYFGPGTRLLVL.

The chain joins TRBV28 to TRBJ1-2; the match to TRBD1 covers 7 bases. The germline V gene encodes CDR1 MDHEN and CDR2 SYDVKM. After removal of 1 base from V and 5 bases from J, the junction contained 10 bases not matched to a gene. The CDR3 covers 16 residues. The CDR3 is CASSLSERQGRYGYTF. CDR3 bases: TGTGCCAGCAGTTTATCAGAACGACAGGGCCGATATGGCTACACCTTC.

As concerns this clonotype: A single base is all that separates this from a far larger clone, so a read error is likely. The V gene is TRBV6-2 or TRBV6-3, the J gene TRBJ1-1; D unclear. V was clipped by 2 bases and J by 1 base, with 5 bases between them. CDR1 is MNHEY, CDR2 SVGEGT, per germline. CDR3 length: 13 residues. In DNA form, the CDR3 reads TGTGCCAGCAGTTACGACCCGAACACTGAAGCTTTCTTT. Its translation: CASSYDPNTEAFF.

In its sample, this clonotype was seen many times. This chain uses TRBV7-2 with TRBJ2-7, with D hard to call. Germline V CDR1 and CDR2: SGHTA, FQGNSA. This CDR3 region has 11 residues. V was pared by 5 bases and J by 1 base, with 3 bases between. CDR3 region: CASSKSYEQYF. Written as DNA, the CDR3 is TGTGCCAGCAGCAAATCCTACGAGCAGTACTTC. The complete variable domain, with remaining parts taken from reference TRBV7-2 and TRBJ2-7, reads GAGVSQSPSNKVTEKGKDVELRCDPISGHTALYWYRQSLGQGLEFLIYFQGNSAPDKSGLPSDRFSAERTGGSVSTLTIQRTQQEDSAVYLCASSKSYEQYFGPGTRLTVT.

This clonotype was observed many times. The V gene is TRBV7-9, the J gene TRBJ2-4; possibly TRBD1 for D (6 bases). Trimming left V 5 bases short and J 8 bases short, with 19 bases between. The CDR3 totals 15 residues. From germline, CDR1 is SEHNR and CDR2 FQNEAQ (reference sequence). The CDR3 coding sequence is TGTGCCAGCAGCCCAAGGGGGACAAACAGGGACATTCAGTACTTC. Protein product: CASSPRGTNRDIQYF.

This chain joins TRBV6-2 or TRBV6-3 and TRBJ2-3, with TRBD2 as a possible D gene (6 bases). The CDR3 runs 14 residues. The V gene's germline CDR1 is MNHEY and CDR2 SVGEGT. Trimming pared 7 bases from V and 3 bases from J, leaving 14 bases between. The DNA for the CDR3 is TGTGCCAGCAAGGCGGGGCGGGGAACAGATACGCAGTATTTT. Translated: CASKAGRGTDTQYF.